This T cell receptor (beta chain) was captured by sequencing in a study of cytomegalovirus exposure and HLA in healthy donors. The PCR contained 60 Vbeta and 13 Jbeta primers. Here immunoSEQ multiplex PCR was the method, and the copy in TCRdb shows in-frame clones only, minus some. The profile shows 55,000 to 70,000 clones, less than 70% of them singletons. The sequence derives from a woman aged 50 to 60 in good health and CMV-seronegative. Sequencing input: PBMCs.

CDR3 protein: CAISPSGGSAAYEQYF. The CDR3 bases are TGTGCCATCAGCCCCAGTGGCGGGAGTGCGGCCTACGAGCAGTACTTC. The chain uses TRBV10-3 and TRBJ2-7; TRBD2 agrees at 7 bases. The germline V gene has CDR1 ENHRY and CDR2 SYGVKD. With 6 bases clipped from V and 2 bases from J, the junction kept 13 bases outside the gene matches. The CDR3 runs 16 residues.